One and the same sample provided the 9 T cell receptor beta chains below, sequenced in a study of metastatic and nonmetastatic thyroid tumors. Thyroid surgery had not been preceded by any treatment in any patient. Via MiXCR, TCRdb re-called the PCR reads. This table has some 20,000 clones, 16% appearing once. Material: blood. These receptors all stem from a male donor with papillary thyroid cancer or a benign thyroid nodule (not recorded which). Some clones in this sample may be carry-over from other donors' samples.

This clone has a count of ten or more. The same CDR3 arises from other DNA sequences in this sample as well. The chain couples TRBV20-1 to TRBJ2-3; 16 bases line up with TRBD2. CDR1 DFQATT and CDR2 SNEGSKA come from the germline V gene (reference sequence). This CDR3 has 16 amino acids. The V segment lost 3 bases and the J segment 7 bases; nucleotides outside the gene matches: 7. As DNA, the CDR3 is TGCAGTGCTAGCAAACCGGGACTAGCGGGAGGGAATACGCAGTATTTT. Residues: CSASKPGLAGGNTQYF.

This clone was found many times. J is TRBJ2-1 and V is TRBV2, with TRBD2 identical over 9 bases. The CDR3 has 13 residues. CDR1 is SNHLY, CDR2 FYNNEI, per germline. V lost 6 bases, J lost 10 bases, and 7 bases stayed unmatched. CDR3 nucleotide sequence: TGTGCCAGCAGCCCGGGACTAGCTCAGGAGCAGTTCTTC. Its protein product is CASSPGLAQEQFF.

There are many counts of this clone. This sequence joins TRBV28 and TRBJ2-1, with D tentatively TRBD1 (5 bases). V was pared by 1 base and J by 10 bases, with 20 bases between. The CDR3 is 16 amino acids. CDR1 and CDR2 (germline): MDHEN, SYDVKM. Written as DNA, the CDR3 is TGTGCCAGCAGTTTATTTACAGGAAGGGGTATAAGGGAGCAGTTCTTC. It translates to CASSLFTGRGIREQFF.

Many counts were recorded for this clone. The chain has TRBV7-6 and TRBJ2-7; no definite D call. V shed 2 bases and J shed 7 bases, with 12 bases lying between them. Germline V CDR1 and CDR2: SGHVS, FNYEAQ. The CDR3 runs 13 residues. CDR3 DNA: TGTGCCAGCAGCTTATCGGCTAGTGGGGAGCAGTACTTC. Translation gives CASSLSASGEQYF.

At least ten counts were recorded for this clone. The rearrangement joins TRBV10-3 to TRBJ1-5; D uncertain. Germline loops: CDR1 ENHRY, CDR2 SYGVKD. This CDR3 comprises 16 residues. Trimming took off 11 bases at V and 0 bases at J, with 20 bases between the two ends. The CDR3 spells CAVSRGGDISNQPQHF. DNA for the CDR3: TGTGCCGTATCACGCGGCGGCGACATTAGCAATCAGCCCCAGCATTTT.

At least ten counts were recorded for this clone. The rearrangement links TRBV7-9 to TRBJ1-5; 7 positions agree with TRBD1. The CDR3 has 16 residues. CDR1 and CDR2 from the germline V gene are SEHNR and FQNEAQ (reference sequence). V lost 5 bases to trimming and J lost 0 bases; unmatched junction nucleotides: 7. CDR3 loop: CASSHKGQPSNQPQHF. Written as DNA, the CDR3 is TGTGCCAGCAGCCACAAGGGACAGCCTAGCAATCAGCCCCAGCATTTT.

This clone is categorized as medium-sized (0.01 to 0.1%). The CDR3 DNA reads TGCGCCAGCAGCCAAGATCTAGATCAGGGGAGGAAGTATTTT. Translation: CASSQDLDQGRKYF. The rearrangement uses TRBV4-3 and TRBJ2-3; possibly TRBD1 or TRBD2 for D (6 bases each). Germline-derived CDR1 and CDR2 are LGHNA and YSLEER. The germline V and J ends were trimmed by 0 bases and 13 bases, with 17 bases remaining between them. CDR3 size: 14 residues.

Note on this clone: Other DNA sequences in this specimen translate into the identical CDR3. The chain has TRBV9 and TRBJ2-7, with TRBD2 identical over 10 bases. The CDR3 sequence is 15 residues long. Germline trimming cut 8 bases from V and 3 bases from J; bases unmatched to any gene: 11. CDR1 and CDR2 (germline): SGDLS, YYNGEE. The CDR3 spells CASSPGASGSYEQYF. CDR3 DNA: TGTGCCAGTAGCCCTGGGGCTAGCGGGAGCTACGAGCAGTACTTC.

This clone has a count of ten or more. CDR3 protein: CASSARMRGLTYEQYF. The DNA for the CDR3 is TGTGCCAGCAGCGCCCGTATGAGGGGCCTTACCTACGAGCAGTACTTC. The chain combines TRBV11-1 with TRBJ2-7; D is perhaps TRBD1 or TRBD2 (5 bases each). Germline CDR1 and CDR2: SGHAT and FQDESV (reference sequence). The CDR3 totals 16 residues. Deletions cut 5 bases from V and 2 bases from J, with 19 bases between.